This T cell receptor beta chain was captured in a study of T cell repertoires in cytomegalovirus infection (dated by TCRdb to between 2017 and 2020). About the study as a whole: Donor HLA type was relevant to the analysis, because carriage of CMV infection together with the matching HLA type was indicated by public TCR beta signatures. General conclusions and limits of the study: The ex vivo response was dominated by HLA-C-restricted CMV-specific TCR beta clonotypes, which also provided the single most frequent clonotype in two of eight donors. In both this cohort and an independent roughly 330-donor cohort, the cumulative frequency of public TCR beta family members distinguished carriers of CMV infection plus the relevant HLA type.

Many counts were recorded for this clonotype. The antigen it binds to is not known. Base qualities are not at hand, and no much larger clone is one base apart. The reads were generated on an Illumina HiSeq 1500. TCRdb ran its own pipeline on the public reads, namely fastp trimming at Q25 and MiXCR clone calling, and kept in-frame beta chains. When rows share a CDR3 protein, they turn into one entry using the most common DNA and genes. Here the sample has under 250,000 distinct CDR3 sequences; roughly 6.5% occur a single time. The ten largest account for about 6% of the sample. From the cysteine through the phenylalanine, the CDR3 covers 14 amino acids. Left in the record is the CDR3 DNA by itself, 42 bases read in frame from the first base. Trimming at the junction amounts to 1 base on V and 4 bases on J, and the germline ends lie 8 bases apart. CDR1 and CDR2 are read off the germline V gene as SGHTA and FQGNSA.

Sequenced sample: PBMCs. The receptor's source is a human donor in good health (CMV status not recorded). Some clones in this sample may be carry-over from other donors' samples. The chain couples TRBV7-2 to TRBJ2-1, with TRBD1 perhaps the D gene, on 5 matching bases. The CDR3 reads as follows: CASSLDRSYNEQFF. DNA sequence: TGTGCCAGCAGCTTAGACAGGAGTTACAATGAGCAGTTCTTC.